A single TCR beta chain is shown here with its context. This record belongs to a study of cytotoxic CD8 clonotypes in ibrutinib-treated CLL. The CDR3 consists of 15 residues. V dropped 4 bases and J dropped 0; count of bases not matched to a gene: 4. Germline CDR1 reads SGHDN; CDR2 reads FVKESK. A 1 in 200,000 to 1 in 1 million T cell depth was the sequencing target. The repertoire was sequenced with immunoSEQ multiplex PCR; TCRdb's copy has only in-frame clones and lacks some. This table holds some 140,000 clones, roughly 84% found once. This TCR derives from a human donor with chronic lymphocytic leukemia. This material consisted of PBMCs, taken after 24 months of ibrutinib treatment. This chain links TRBV14 with TRBJ1-2, with TRBD1 matching over 8 bases. CDR3 sequence: CASSRGTGANYGYTF. CDR3 DNA: TGTGCCAGCAGCCGCGGGACAGGAGCTAACTATGGCTACACCTTC.